This TCR beta chain was sequenced in a study of T-cell memory formation after mild COVID-19. Study-level information: The two donors had largely donor-specific TCR clusters.

This clonotype has only a few counts. 5'RACE primed at constant segments yielded TCR alpha and TCR beta cDNA libraries bearing sample barcodes and UMIs. In TCRdb, the 5' RACE reads were re-called with MiXCR into one record per CDR3 protein. The sample gives more than 110,000 distinct CDR3 sequences, 11% to 15% of which show up once; under 30% is in the top ten. What was sequenced was PBMCs or a T cell subset sorted from them (not recorded which). The receptor's source is an adult woman who had mild COVID-19 (a few samples of this study predate the infection). Cell type and time point are not known.

CDR3 residues: CASSDAWTGENFEQYF. Here the CDR3 DNA reads TGTGCCAGCAGTGACGCATGGACAGGGGAGAACTTCGAGCAGTACTTC. This chain joins TRBV2 and TRBJ2-7; 9 bases align to TRBD1. CDR3 length equals 16 residues. Germline trimming cut 3 bases from V and 6 bases from J; bases unmatched to any gene: 12. The germline V gene encodes CDR1 SNHLY and CDR2 FYNNEI.